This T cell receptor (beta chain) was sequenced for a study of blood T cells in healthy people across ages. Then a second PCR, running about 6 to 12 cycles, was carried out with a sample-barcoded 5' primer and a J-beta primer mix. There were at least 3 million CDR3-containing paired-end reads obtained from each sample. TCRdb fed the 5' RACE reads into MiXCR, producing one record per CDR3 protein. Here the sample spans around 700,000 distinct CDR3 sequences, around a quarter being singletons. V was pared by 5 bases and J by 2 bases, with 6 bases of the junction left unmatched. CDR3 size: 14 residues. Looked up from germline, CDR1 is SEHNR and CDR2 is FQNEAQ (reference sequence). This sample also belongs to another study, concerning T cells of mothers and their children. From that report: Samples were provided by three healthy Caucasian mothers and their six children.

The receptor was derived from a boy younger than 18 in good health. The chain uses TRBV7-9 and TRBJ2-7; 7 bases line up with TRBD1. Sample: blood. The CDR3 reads CASSTRDRAYEQYF. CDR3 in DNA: TGTGCCAGCAGCACCCGTGACAGGGCCTACGAGCAGTACTTC.